This TCR beta chain was sequenced for a study of glioma-infiltrating T cells after dendritic cell vaccination. Germline V gene sequence: CDR1 LGHNA, CDR2 YSLEER. The V and J ends lost 0 bases and 0 bases respectively, with 9 bases between them. The length of the CDR3 is 16 residues. TCRdb keeps only in-frame clones here, not all; method: immunoSEQ multiplex PCR. The top ten hold approximately 12% of the sample, which has 93,000 or so clones, about four fifths seen once. The source is a human donor with glioblastoma. The gene calls are TRBV4-3 and TRBJ2-1; D gene uncertain. Sample: blood, taken before dendritic cell vaccination. This chain's CDR3 is CASSQDTPGSYNEQFF. The CDR3, as DNA: TGCGCCAGCAGCCAAGACACCCCGGGCTCCTACAATGAGCAGTTCTTC.